Below, 29 T cell receptor beta chains from the same sample are listed, as sequenced in a study of T cells in women clearing cervical HPV infection. Measured with immunoSEQ multiplex PCR; TCRdb has only the in-frame clones, and not every one. There are 30,000 or so clones in the sample, with under 8% held by the top ten. Sequencing was done on a sample of blood buffy coat. Every receptor here comes from a woman between 18 and 69 years old with a cervical HPV16 infection that either progressed to CIN3+ or cleared (not recorded which).

About this clone: Coverage ceases 3 residues before the CDR3 finishes, and the germline J gene fills in the end. V and J are TRBV5-4 and TRBJ1-6; D is perhaps TRBD1 (6 bases). The V gene's germline CDR1 is SGHNT and CDR2 YYREEE (reference sequence). This CDR3 has 14 amino acids. With 2 bases removed from V and 9 bases from J, the gap between germline ends came to 12 bases. The CDR3 reads CASSFQGNGSPLHF. The sequenced CDR3 bases are TGTGCCAGCAGCTTTCAGGGGAACGGTTCACCC.

Turning to this clone: The CDR3 goes on 3 residues after the read ends, and that part is filled in from the germline J gene. The V gene is TRBV5-5, the J gene TRBJ1-1; perhaps TRBD1 as D (5 bases). Germline loops: CDR1 SGHKS, CDR2 YYEKEE (reference sequence). Trimming removed 4 bases at V and 3 bases at J, with 10 bases between. The CDR3 is 13 residues long. Incomplete CDR3 DNA: TGTGCCAGCAGCCTAACGGGGGACACTGAA. It yields the protein CASSLTGDTE. The full CDR3 reads CASSLTGDTEAFF.

As concerns this clone: The sequenced fragment ends 3 residues before the CDR3 boundary, so the rest is inferred from the germline J gene. The V call is TRBV6-2 or TRBV6-3, the J call TRBJ2-7, with a weak D call TRBD1 (7 bases). With 4 bases removed from V and 2 bases from J, the gap between germline ends came to 12 bases. CDR1 and CDR2 (germline): MNHEY, SVGEGT. The CDR3 extends over 14 amino acids. CDR3 sequence reads: CASSSAGGTYEQYF. The CDR3 bases that were read are TGTGCCAGCAGTTCCGCAGGGGGGACCTACGAG.

Concerning this clone: The CDR3 end lies 3 residues beyond the end of the read and is filled in from the germline J gene. This chain joins TRBV6-1 and TRBJ2-2; no definite D call. There are 13 residues in the CDR3. Germline CDR1 and CDR2: MNHNS and SASEGT. Trimming pared 4 bases from V and 3 bases from J, leaving 6 bases between. The sequenced part of the CDR3 DNA is TGTGCCAGCAGTGGCTACGACACCGGGGAG. Amino acid sequence: CASSGYDTGE. The complete CDR3 sequence is CASSGYDTGELFF.

Points on this clone: Read sequence stops 3 residues before the CDR3 end, and the germline J gene provides the missing end. The chain recombines TRBV20-1 with TRBJ2-1, with D possibly matching TRBD2 (6 bases). Looked up from germline, CDR1 is DFQATT and CDR2 is SNEGSKA (reference sequence). V lost 4 bases and J lost 5, with 15 bases in between. The CDR3 consists of 14 residues. The chain's CDR3 is CSATGTLSNNEQFF. CDR3 DNA (partial): TGCAGTGCTACGGGGACTCTATCTAACAATGAG.

Of note for this clone: The observed sequence ends 3 residues before the CDR3 terminus, with the missing tail filled in from the germline J gene. The rearrangement links TRBV29-1 to TRBJ2-7; 11 bases are a match to TRBD1. The length of the CDR3 is 18 residues. The germline gives CDR1 SQVTM, CDR2 ANQGSEA. Trimming cost V 0 bases and J 0 bases; bases outside gene matches: 10. The part of the CDR3 DNA that was read is TGCAGCGTTGAAGAGGAAGAGGGGACAGGGGGTTTCTCCTACGAG. Its protein product is CSVEEEEGTGGFSYE. The full CDR3 is CSVEEEEGTGGFSYEQYF.

As for this clone: The CDR3 goes on 3 residues after the read ends, and that part is filled in from the germline J gene. The chain has TRBV5-1 and TRBJ2-2; 9 bases match TRBD2. Germline V gives CDR1 SGHRS, CDR2 YFSETQ. V lost 5 bases to trimming and J lost 7 bases; unmatched junction nucleotides: 12. The CDR3 spans 16 residues. CDR3 loop: CASRWGQASGDGELFF. CDR3 bases read: TGCGCCAGCAGATGGGGCCAAGCTAGCGGGGACGGGGAG. Using reference TRBV5-1 and TRBJ2-2 for the parts outside the CDR3, the full variable domain is KAGVTQTPRYLIKTRGQQVTLSCSPISGHRSVSWYQQTPGQGLQFLFEYFSETQRNKGNFPGRFSGRQFSNSRSEMNVSTLELGDSALYLCASRWGQASGDGELFFGEGSRLTVL.

Of note for this clone: The CDR3 is cut off 3 residues early in the read; its end comes from the germline J gene. V usage is TRBV5-1 and J usage is TRBJ1-4; the match to TRBD1 covers 7 bases. The germline gives CDR1 SGHRS, CDR2 YFSETQ. This CDR3 spans 15 amino acids. The ends lost 0 bases at V and 7 bases at J; junction bases unmatched: 6. CDR3 residues: CASSLDVRDSEKLFF. CDR3 bases read: TGCGCCAGCAGCTTGGATGTCAGGGACAGTGAAAAA.

Points on this clone: The CDR3 end is not reached by the read, which stops 3 residues before it; the germline J gene fills it in. The chain combines TRBV20-1 with TRBJ1-4; possible D gene TRBD1, 6 bases. Trimming stripped 5 bases from V and 5 bases from J, with 15 bases between. Germline V gene sequence: CDR1 DFQATT, CDR2 SNEGSKA (reference sequence). The CDR3 totals 14 residues. The CDR3 bases that were read are TGCAGTGCTGTCCCGGACAGCCTAAATGAAAAA. Translation gives CSAVPDSLNEK. The entire CDR3 sequence reads CSAVPDSLNEKLFF.

In the case of this clone: The read comes to an end 3 residues before the CDR3 does, leaving the germline J gene to fill in the end. The chain uses TRBV7-9 and TRBJ2-3, with TRBD2 identical over 8 bases. V was clipped by 5 bases and J by 6 bases; unmatched bases: 7. The CDR3 is 14 amino acids. Per the germline V gene, CDR1 is SEHNR and CDR2 is FQNEAQ (reference sequence). CDR3 bases read: TGTGCCAGCAGCGGGGGGACTAGGGCCGATACG. Amino acids: CASSGGTRADT. The full CDR3 protein reads CASSGGTRADTQYF.

Of note for this clone: The CDR3 end lies 3 residues beyond the end of the read and is filled in from the germline J gene. V and J are TRBV5-1 and TRBJ1-1, with D hard to call. The CDR3 runs to 13 residues. Germline CDR1 reads SGHRS; CDR2 reads YFSETQ. V was pared by 1 base and J by 1 base, with 5 bases between. The CDR3 DNA, read in part, is TGCGCCAGCAGCTTGTTCGGGAACACTGAA. Translation gives CASSLFGNTE. The whole CDR3 protein reads CASSLFGNTEAFF.

As concerns this clone: The sequenced fragment ends 3 residues before the CDR3 boundary, so the rest is inferred from the germline J gene. The chain is built from TRBV7-3 and TRBJ1-2, with TRBD1 matching over 7 bases. V shed 5 bases, J shed 4 bases, and the junction held 10 bases outside the gene matches. CDR1 and CDR2 (germline): SGHTA, FQGTGA. This CDR3 comprises 15 residues. Incomplete CDR3 DNA: TGTGCCAGCAGCCCTGGAGCGGGACAGCTCTATGGC. Protein sequence: CASSPGAGQLYG. The full CDR3 reads CASSPGAGQLYGYTF.

Turning to this clone: With the read ending 3 residues before the CDR3 end, the germline J gene is used to fill in that end. The chain employs TRBV6-1 and TRBJ2-1, with 9 nucleotides matching TRBD2. The CDR3 consists of 15 residues. After removal of 2 bases from V and 6 bases from J, the junction contained 5 bases not matched to a gene. Per germline, CDR1 MNHNS and CDR2 SASEGT. Incomplete CDR3 DNA: TGTGCCAGCAGTGAACGGGATAGCGGGGGCAATGAG. Translation gives CASSERDSGGNE. The complete CDR3 protein is CASSERDSGGNEQFF.

This clone is labeled medium-sized based on frequency. An end of the junction differs from the germline gene, which may be a read error. The read gets to within 3 residues of the CDR3 end, and the germline J gene fills in the rest. The rearrangement joins TRBV7-8 to TRBJ1-1; 7 positions match TRBD1. Germline V gene data show CDR1 as SGHVS and CDR2 as FQNEAQ. The CDR3 length is 15 residues. The CDR3 bases that were read are TGTGCCAGCAGTTTAGGGGGCTCATCTTTAGTAGAA. It yields the protein CASSLGGSSLVE. The entire CDR3 protein is CASSLGGSSLVEAFF.

A remark on this clone: The sequenced fragment ends 3 residues before the CDR3 boundary, so the rest is inferred from the germline J gene. V and J are TRBV19 and TRBJ2-1, with D uncertain. V gave up 6 bases and J gave up 4 bases, with 13 bases separating them. Germline V CDR1 and CDR2: LNHDA, SQIVND (reference sequence). The CDR3 runs to 14 residues. The CDR3 DNA, read in part, is TGTGCCAGTAGCAATCCTTACGGTTACAATGAG. It specifies CASSNPYGYNE. The CDR3, in full, reads CASSNPYGYNEQFF.

In regard to this clone: Coverage ceases 3 residues before the CDR3 finishes, and the germline J gene fills in the end. The chain links TRBV7-9 to TRBJ2-7; D is possibly TRBD1 (6 bases). CDR3 length equals 14 residues. V lost 5 bases and J 4 bases, leaving 15 bases between the germline ends. CDR1 and CDR2 (germline): SEHNR, FQNEAQ (reference sequence). CDR3: CASSTRTAGYEQYF. The DNA read from the CDR3 is TGTGCCAGCAGCACCCGGACAGCCGGATACGAG.

A note on this clone: Coverage ceases 3 residues before the CDR3 finishes, and the germline J gene fills in the end. The chain combines TRBV11-2 with TRBJ2-7; unclear D gene. Germline V CDR1 and CDR2: SGHAT, FQNNGV. Between the trimmed V and J ends, which lost 1 base and 3 bases, there was a span of 7 bases. The CDR3 is made up of 13 amino acids. The sequenced part of the CDR3 DNA is TGTGCCAGCAGCTTAGTCGGCGGCTACGAG. It specifies CASSLVGGYE. The full-length CDR3 reads as CASSLVGGYEQYF.

A note on this clone: The CDR3 goes on 3 residues after the read ends, and that part is filled in from the germline J gene. The genes are TRBV6-1 and TRBJ1-5; D might be TRBD1 (5 bases). The CDR3 loop spans 14 amino acids. The germline V and J ends were trimmed by 4 bases and 4 bases, with 11 bases remaining between them. From germline, CDR1 is MNHNS and CDR2 SASEGT. The CDR3 region is CASSAGAGNQPQHF. CDR3 DNA (partial): TGTGCCAGCAGTGCTGGGGCAGGGAATCAGCCC.

A word on this clone: The CDR3 end lies 3 residues beyond the end of the read and is filled in from the germline J gene. V gene TRBV5-1 combines with J gene TRBJ2-2, with 8 bases fitting TRBD1. Germline trimming cut 5 bases from V and 3 bases from J; bases unmatched to any gene: 6. Germline V lookup: CDR1 SGHRS, CDR2 YFSETQ. This CDR3 region has 15 residues. CDR3 protein: CASSKTGAYTGELFF. The part of the CDR3 DNA that was read is TGCGCCAGCAGTAAGACAGGGGCGTACACCGGGGAG.

With regard to this clone: The read falls 3 residues short of the CDR3 end, and the missing part is taken from the germline J gene. J is TRBJ2-5 and V is TRBV18; D is uncertain. The V end lost 6 bases, the J end lost 0 bases, and 8 bases lay between the germline ends. The CDR3 is made up of 13 amino acids. The germline V gene encodes CDR1 KGHSH and CDR2 LQKENI. CDR3 DNA, as far as it was read: TGTGCCAGCTCCCGTGGCAACCAAGAGACC. It codes for CASSRGNQET. The CDR3 in full is CASSRGNQETQYF. The complete variable domain, with remaining parts taken from reference TRBV18 and TRBJ2-5, reads NAGVMQNPRHLVRRRGQEARLRCSPMKGHSHVYWYRQLPEEGLKFMVYLQKENIIDESGMPKERFSAEFPKEGPSILRIQQVVRGDSAAYFCASSRGNQETQYFGPGTRLLVL.

To note about this clone: The junction departs from germline at one end; a sequencing error may be responsible. The sequenced fragment ends 3 residues before the CDR3 boundary, so the rest is inferred from the germline J gene. V and J are TRBV20-1 and TRBJ1-5, with 7 bases identical to TRBD1. This CDR3 comprises 13 residues. CDR1 and CDR2 (germline): DFQATT, SNEGSKA (reference sequence). CDR3 sequence reads: CSARDRENQPQHF. Incomplete CDR3 DNA: TGCAGTGCTCGAGACAGGGAAAATCAGCCC.

As to this clone: The CDR3 is cut off 3 residues early in the read; its end comes from the germline J gene. V gene TRBV16 combines with J gene TRBJ2-7; TRBD1 matches 9 bases. The CDR3 totals 14 residues. V gave up 4 bases and J gave up 6 bases; unmatched junction bases: 7. The germline CDR1 and CDR2 sequences are KGHSY and FQNENV. The covered CDR3 bases are TGTGCCAGCAGCCTCGGGACAGGGATCCGCGAG. Its protein product is CASSLGTGIRE. The whole CDR3 is CASSLGTGIREQYF.

CDR3: CASSPVEDTSGYGYTF. CDR3 bases read: TGTGCCAGCTCACCGGTGGAGGACACGTCGGGCTATGGC. The chain links TRBV18 to TRBJ1-2; the D gene is possibly TRBD1 (5 bases). The CDR3 goes on 3 residues after the read ends, and that part is filled in from the germline J gene. V lost 3 bases and J 4 bases, leaving 18 bases between the germline ends. The length of the CDR3 is 16 residues. Germline-derived CDR1 and CDR2 are KGHSH and LQKENI.

The sequenced CDR3 bases are TGTGCCAGCAGCTTAGAGGGACTAGCGGGGGTGGCAGATACG. Its translation is CASSLEGLAGVADT. The full CDR3 protein reads CASSLEGLAGVADTQYF. This rearrangement joins TRBV7-6 to TRBJ2-3, with 14 positions matching TRBD2. The read ends 3 residues shy of where the CDR3 ends; the end is completed using the germline J gene. V shed 1 base, J shed 4 bases, and the junction held 4 bases outside the gene matches. Germline assignment: CDR1 SGHVS and CDR2 FNYEAQ. This CDR3 has 17 amino acids.

As to this clone: The read terminates 3 residues before the CDR3 end, so the remaining end is supplied by the germline J gene. V usage is TRBV6-1 and J usage is TRBJ2-3; a possible D gene is TRBD1 (7 bases). The ends were cut back, 1 base at V and 3 bases at J, with 11 bases in the middle. This CDR3 comprises 15 residues. Germline V gives CDR1 MNHNS, CDR2 SASEGT. CDR3 DNA, as far as it was read: TGTGCCAGCAGTGAAGTCCAGGGGGGAACAGATACG. It is translated as CASSEVQGGTDT. The entire CDR3 protein is CASSEVQGGTDTQYF.

Details on this clone: The CDR3 extends 3 residues past the end of the read, so its final part is completed from the germline J gene. The rearrangement uses TRBV28 and TRBJ1-2; 9 nucleotides align to TRBD1. CDR3 size: 16 residues. The junction had 10 bases not matched to a gene; V was cut back by 4 bases and J by 4 bases. Germline V lookup: CDR1 MDHEN, CDR2 SYDVKM. CDR3 loop: CASSSGEDRGLYGYTF. Partial CDR3 DNA: TGTGCCAGCAGTTCAGGAGAGGACAGGGGCCTCTATGGC.

On this clone itself: The read halts 3 residues ahead of the CDR3 end, with the missing end drawn from the germline J gene. The genes are TRBV10-3 and TRBJ1-1; 7 nucleotides match TRBD1. CDR3 length equals 15 residues. Looked up from germline, CDR1 is ENHRY and CDR2 is SYGVKD. The ends lost 2 bases at V and 4 bases at J; junction bases unmatched: 7. Partial CDR3 DNA: TGTGCCATCAGTGAGGAGCAGGGGGGTGTCACTGAA. It specifies CAISEEQGGVTE. In full, the CDR3 is CAISEEQGGVTEAFF.

As to this clone: From the germline J gene comes the end of the CDR3, since the read stops 3 residues before it. The chain carries TRBV2 and TRBJ2-7, with 7 bases identical to TRBD2. CDR1 is SNHLY and CDR2 is FYNNEI in the germline V gene. The CDR3 has 12 amino acids. V was pared by 1 base and J by 6 bases, with 0 bases of the junction left unmatched. The part of the CDR3 DNA that was read is TGTGCCAGCAGTGAAGGGACTAGCGAG. Translated: CASSEGTSE. The CDR3 in full is CASSEGTSEQYF.

For this clone: The read terminates 3 residues ahead of where the CDR3 ends, so the germline J gene completes it. The gene calls are TRBV18 and TRBJ1-6, with D unclear. Germline CDR1 KGHSH, CDR2 LQKENI. Deletions cut 3 bases from V and 0 bases from J, with 18 bases between. This CDR3 is 19 amino acids long. The covered CDR3 bases are TGTGCCAGCTCACCGTATCTCCCCTCGGGTAGCTCCTATAATTCACCC. It encodes CASSPYLPSGSSYNSP. The full CDR3 reads CASSPYLPSGSSYNSPLHF. The whole variable domain, remainder taken from reference TRBV18 and TRBJ1-6, is NAGVMQNPRHLVRRRGQEARLRCSPMKGHSHVYWYRQLPEEGLKFMVYLQKENIIDESGMPKERFSAEFPKEGPSILRIQQVVRGDSAAYFCASSPYLPSGSSYNSPLHFGNGTRLTVT.